This T cell receptor beta chain originates from a study of CD8+ T cells in alopecia areata. The treatment denotes: oral pan-JAK inhibitor, 5-10 mg twice daily. PBMC-derived CD4+ and CD8+ T cells were sorted. TCR sequencing used cDNA made by reverse transcription of extracted RNA. Assay used: immunoSEQ multiplex PCR; TCRdb lists only in-frame clones, some missing. The data contain 150,000 to 200,000 clones, about 60% of them singletons. The germline CDR1 and CDR2 sequences are SGDLS and YYNGEE. V was pared by 4 bases and J by 3 bases, with 10 bases of the junction left unmatched. The CDR3 is 17 amino acids. About this clone: Its target is unknown.

General study points: Scalp clonality, along with expanded CD8+ clones among the top 100, was significantly decreased by tofacitinib.

The chain combines TRBV9 with TRBJ2-1; 10 nucleotides match TRBD1. This receptor was taken from a human donor with alopecia areata. The material was CD4+ T cells sorted from blood, obtained at week 4, from a patient treated with tofacitinib. The CDR3 sequence: CASSSRGTGVSYNEQFF. The CDR3 nucleotides are TGTGCCAGCAGCTCCAGGGGGACAGGGGTGAGCTACAATGAGCAGTTCTTC. The whole variable domain, remainder taken from reference TRBV9 and TRBJ2-1, is DSGVTQTPKHLITATGQRVTLRCSPRSGDLSVYWYQQSLDQGLQFLIQYYNGEERAKGNILERFSAQQFPDLHSELNLSSLELGDSALYFCASSSRGTGVSYNEQFFGPGTRLTVL.